This paragraph covers one T cell receptor beta chain sequence. What it recognizes is unknown. An end of the junction differs from the germline gene, which may be a read error. This sample was taken from a study of breast tumors, draining lymph nodes, adjacent tissues. The study, taken as a whole, reports: The lymph node origin of tumor T cells was framed as consistent with a hypothesis, not demonstrated. Compared with basal-like, luminal-like tumors shared significantly more repertoire with nontumor tissue.

TCRdb re-called the multiplex PCR reads with MiXCR, one entry per CDR3 protein. The data contain 150,000 to 200,000 distinct CDR3 sequences, about 33% of them seen just once; the ten biggest clones take up 3% to 4%. Axillary draining lymph nodes of breast cancer patients supplied the node samples. The CDR3 is 15 amino acids. Germline values: CDR1 SGHTA, CDR2 FQGNSA. This chain connects TRBV7-2 to TRBJ1-6; D remains unclear. This clonotype was sampled from a female donor with breast cancer. Some clones in this sample may be carry-over from other donors' samples. The sequenced material came from axillary lymph node tissue. CDR3 region: CASTHGGRHNSPPHF. CDR3 in DNA: TGTGCCAGCACCCACGGCGGCAGACATAACTCACCCCCCCACTTT.